This T cell receptor (beta chain) was identified during a study of cytomegalovirus exposure and HLA in healthy donors. It was with 60 Vbeta and 13 Jbeta primers that the PCR ran. Only in-frame clones appear in the TCRdb table, and some are missing; sequencing was by immunoSEQ multiplex PCR. The repertoire consists of 250,000 or so clones, with 85% to 95% occurring once and the leading ten covering 1.7%. This clonotype was sampled from a girl between 2 and 10 years old in good health and CMV-seronegative. Sequencing was performed on PBMCs.

The CDR3 region has the DNA TGTGCCACCAACGGGGGGGGGAAAGAGACCCAGTACTTC. Protein: CATNGGGKETQYF. The V call is TRBV2, the J call TRBJ2-5; 8 bases are a match to TRBD2. Trimming took 10 bases from V and 3 from J; bases not matched to a gene: 7. Germline loops: CDR1 SNHLY, CDR2 FYNNEI. This CDR3 has 13 residues.